The rows below give T cell receptor beta chains drawn from one sample of a study of cytotoxic CD8 clonotypes in ibrutinib-treated CLL. The assay was immunoSEQ multiplex PCR, and TCRdb's table has in-frame clones only and misses some. This table has around 310,000 clones, about 77% appearing once. The sample here was PBMCs, taken before ibrutinib treatment. These receptors came from a human donor with chronic lymphocytic leukemia. CDR3s include the opening cysteine and the closing phenylalanine or tryptophan. A D gene is named only where the DNA matches it firmly. Clone size is stated in some rows and not others, as once, few, many or a class when expanded.

J gene: TRBJ2-1
clone size: -
V gene: TRBV14
D gene: -
CDR3 DNA: TGTGCCAGCAGCCGCGGGACAGTACTTGAGCAGTTCTTC
CDR3 protein: CASSRGTVLEQFF

J gene: TRBJ2-3
clone size: -
V gene: TRBV7-2
D gene: -
CDR3 DNA: TGTGCCAGCAGCTCCGTTCTCGATACGCAGTATTTT
CDR3 protein: CASSSVLDTQYF

J gene: TRBJ1-1
clone size: -
V gene: TRBV19
D gene: -
CDR3 DNA: TGTGCCAGTAGGATAGGGGAGAACACTGAAGCTTTCTTT
CDR3 protein: CASRIGENTEAFF

J gene: TRBJ2-5
clone size: -
V gene: TRBV7-2
D gene: TRBD1
CDR3 DNA: TGTGCCAGCAGCCTAAGACAGGGACCCCAAGAGACCCAGTACTTC
CDR3 protein: CASSLRQGPQETQYF

J gene: TRBJ2-2
clone size: -
V gene: TRBV27
D gene: -
CDR3 DNA: TGTGCCAGCAGACTAGGCGGCACCGGGGAGCTGTTTTTT
CDR3 protein: CASRLGGTGELFF

J gene: TRBJ2-5
clone size: few
V gene: TRBV9
D gene: TRBD2
CDR3 DNA: TGTGCCAGCAGCGTTGCCGGGAGGGAGACCCAGTACTTC
CDR3 protein: CASSVAGRETQYF

J gene: TRBJ2-3
clone size: few
V gene: TRBV27
D gene: TRBD2
CDR3 DNA: TGTGCCAGCAGGGGGGGACTAGGAATCCCAGATACGCAGTATTTT
CDR3 protein: CASRGGLGIPDTQYF

J gene: TRBJ2-1
clone size: -
V gene: TRBV9
D gene: TRBD2
CDR3 DNA: TGTGCCAGCAGCGTCCGAGAGCTAGCGGGACGTGAGCAGTTCTTC
CDR3 protein: CASSVRELAGREQFF

J gene: TRBJ2-3
clone size: -
V gene: TRBV5-6
D gene: -
CDR3 DNA: TGTGCCAGCAGCTTGGCATTAGCGGCGAACACAGATACGCAGTATTTT
CDR3 protein: CASSLALAANTDTQYF

J gene: TRBJ2-3
clone size: -
V gene: TRBV5-1
D gene: -
CDR3 DNA: TGCGCCAGCAGCCGGGTGGGGAGGGGGAGCACAGATACGCAGTATTTT
CDR3 protein: CASSRVGRGSTDTQYF

J gene: TRBJ1-1
clone size: few
V gene: TRBV6-6
D gene: -
CDR3 DNA: TGTGCCAGCAGCCAGTCGGTCACTGAAGCTTTCTTT
CDR3 protein: CASSQSVTEAFF

J gene: TRBJ1-3
clone size: few
V gene: TRBV28
D gene: -
CDR3 DNA: TGTGCCAGCACCCCTGGGGGGGTTTCAGGAAACACCATATATTTT
CDR3 protein: CASTPGGVSGNTIYF

J gene: TRBJ2-7
clone size: -
V gene: TRBV11-2
D gene: TRBD2
CDR3 DNA: TGTGCCACTCATGTGGCGGGAGGGCCGGATGAGCAGTACTTC
CDR3 protein: CATHVAGGPDEQYF

J gene: TRBJ2-1
clone size: few
V gene: TRBV7-7
D gene: TRBD2
CDR3 DNA: TGTGCTTCTATGGAAGCGGGAGACAATGAGCAGTTCTTC
CDR3 protein: CASMEAGDNEQFF

J gene: TRBJ2-1
clone size: -
V gene: TRBV29-1
D gene: TRBD2
CDR3 DNA: TGCAGCGTTGAAGACCCCTCAGTCTCAGCGGGAGACTACAATGAGCAGTTCTTC
CDR3 protein: CSVEDPSVSAGDYNEQFF

J gene: TRBJ1-2
clone size: few
V gene: TRBV2
D gene: -
CDR3 DNA: TGTGCCAGCAGTGGGCTGGGACTAGCTAACTATGGCTACACCTTC
CDR3 protein: CASSGLGLANYGYTF

J gene: TRBJ2-1
clone size: -
V gene: TRBV29-1
D gene: TRBD2
CDR3 DNA: TGCAGCGTTGCTCGTACTAGCGGGATGAATGAGCAGTTCTTC
CDR3 protein: CSVARTSGMNEQFF

J gene: TRBJ1-5
clone size: -
V gene: TRBV27
D gene: -
CDR3 DNA: TGTGCCAGCAGTTTAGGTTCCAATCAGCCCCAGCATTTT
CDR3 protein: CASSLGSNQPQHF

J gene: TRBJ2-6
clone size: -
V gene: TRBV10-3
D gene: -
CDR3 DNA: TGTGCCATCACCGGGGTCGGGGCCAACGTCCTGACTTTC
CDR3 protein: CAITGVGANVLTF